The T cell receptor (beta chain) described here comes from a study of sequential checkpoint blockade in melanoma (dated by TCRdb to between 2019 and 2020). At the level of the whole study: Patients were assigned by 1:1 randomization to either first-line nivolumab followed by ipilimumab (arm A) or ipilimumab followed by nivolumab (arm B). Both trial sequences were followed by maintenance nivolumab. The investigation overall reported the following: The response-prediction model combining TCR metrics and mutation burden needs validation in larger, independent patient cohorts.

TCRbeta CDR3 regions were immunosequenced from genomic DNA with the immunoSEQ Assay. Genomic DNA was amplified by bias-controlled multiplex PCR before high-throughput sequencing. Per the original workflow: To quantify the absolute abundance of each unique TCRbeta CDR3 region, the sequences were collapsed and filtered. Clonality, defined as 1 minus Pielou's evenness, was calculated using only productive rearrangements. A previously published method was used to identify clones with significantly greater frequencies in on-treatment samples than in baseline samples. TCRdb limited this immuneACCESS table to in-frame rearrangements with V and J called. A share of clones is missing; checked studies link under half to unresolved V genes, and the rest is unexplained. Clonal size and the V and J genes are those of that table, whereas D and trimming came from the DNA. The sample table holds 1,000 to 1,500 clones, of which less than 75% were seen once. 54% of the sample goes to the ten largest clones.

Worth noting for this clone: Its cognate antigen has yet to be identified. No clone much larger than this one lies a single base away; base qualities are absent.

Clipping removes 5 bases from V and 5 bases from J, with 15 as the unmatched junction base count. Including cysteine and phenylalanine, the CDR3 has 18 amino acids. This entry keeps only the CDR3 DNA: 54 bases, framed from base 1. The germline V gene (reference sequence) gives CDR1 as MNHEY and CDR2 as SMNVEV. Per the publication, the treatment or condition label means: randomized to nivolumab then ipilimumab (arm A) or the reverse (arm B). None of the patients in the trial had previously been given DNA-damaging chemotherapy. Live CD3+CD8+ cells negative for CD19 and CD56 were sorted from thawed PBMCs on a FACS Aria II flow cytometer. CheckMate 064, a randomized, open-label phase II trial of sequential checkpoint blockade, was the source of the samples, all of which came from patients with melanoma. Peripheral blood mononuclear cells were collected by leukapheresis, purified with Ficoll-Paque, and frozen in human serum with approximately 9.9% DMSO. Purity of sorted blood CD3+CD8+ cells was verified at >98% immediately after sorting, followed by DNA extraction.

Recombination linked TRBV27 to TRBJ1-5; TRBD1 matches 10 bases in the middle. Source: CD8+ T cells sorted from blood (inferred from file names), taken from a patient given nivolumab and ipilimumab in sequence. This clonotype was sampled from a human donor with melanoma. Read as DNA, the sequence is TGTGCCAGCAGTGTAAGGGGACAGGGGACGCGACTCGATCAGCCCCAGCATTTT. Translated, it gives CASSVRGQGTRLDQPQHF.